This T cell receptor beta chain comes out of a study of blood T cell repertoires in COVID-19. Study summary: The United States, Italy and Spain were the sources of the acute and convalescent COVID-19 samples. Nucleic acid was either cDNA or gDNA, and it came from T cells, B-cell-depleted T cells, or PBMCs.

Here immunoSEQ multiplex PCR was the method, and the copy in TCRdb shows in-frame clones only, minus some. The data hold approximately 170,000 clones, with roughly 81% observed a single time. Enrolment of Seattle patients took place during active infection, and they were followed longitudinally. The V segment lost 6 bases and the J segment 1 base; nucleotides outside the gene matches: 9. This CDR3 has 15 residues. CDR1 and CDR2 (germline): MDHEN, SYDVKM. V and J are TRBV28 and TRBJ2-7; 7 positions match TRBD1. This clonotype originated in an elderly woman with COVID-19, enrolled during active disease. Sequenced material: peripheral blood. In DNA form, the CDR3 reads TGTGCCAGCAGCGTTGACAGGGTAGGTTCCTACGAGCAGTACTTC. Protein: CASSVDRVGSYEQYF.